This TCR beta chain comes out of a study of blood T cell repertoires in COVID-19. The overall study: Samples came from the United States, Italy and Spain, spanning acute and convalescent COVID-19.

The length of the CDR3 is 15 residues. Germline CDR1 is SGHKS and CDR2 is YYEKEE (reference sequence). Losses at the gene ends were 3 bases for V and 6 bases for J; bases not matched to a gene: 10. TCRdb's table, derived via immunoSEQ multiplex PCR, lists solely in-frame clones and lacks some. The table shows 300,000 or so clones, with just under 90% occurring only once. The genes are TRBV5-5 and TRBJ2-7, with 9 bases identical to TRBD1. The material sequenced was PBMCs or T cells enriched from blood (not recorded which). The sequence came from a woman aged 45-59 years who had been exposed to COVID-19. This chain's CDR3 is CASSSIDRGGFEQYF. In nucleotides, the CDR3 is TGTGCCAGCAGCTCAATTGACAGGGGGGGATTCGAGCAGTACTTC.